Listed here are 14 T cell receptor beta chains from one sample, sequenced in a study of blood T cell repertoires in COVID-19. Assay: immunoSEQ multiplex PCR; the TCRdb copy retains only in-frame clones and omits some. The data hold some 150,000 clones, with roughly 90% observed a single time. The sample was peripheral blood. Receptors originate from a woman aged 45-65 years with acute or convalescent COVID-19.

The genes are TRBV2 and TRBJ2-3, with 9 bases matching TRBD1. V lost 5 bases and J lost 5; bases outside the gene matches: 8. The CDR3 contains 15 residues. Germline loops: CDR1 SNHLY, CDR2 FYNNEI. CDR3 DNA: TGTGCCAGCAGTCCTCAGGGACAGGGTGGAGATACGCAGTATTTT. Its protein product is CASSPQGQGGDTQYF.

As DNA, the CDR3 is TGTGCCAGCAGCCAAGGGGCAGGGGGCGGCATAATGACCGGGGAGCTGTTTTTT. Translation gives CASSQGAGGGIMTGELFF. This rearrangement joins TRBV4-2 to TRBJ2-2; 8 positions match TRBD1. V shed 1 base and J 5 bases; nucleotides not matched to a gene: 12. The CDR3 is 18 amino acids. The germline gives CDR1 LGHNA, CDR2 YNFKEQ.

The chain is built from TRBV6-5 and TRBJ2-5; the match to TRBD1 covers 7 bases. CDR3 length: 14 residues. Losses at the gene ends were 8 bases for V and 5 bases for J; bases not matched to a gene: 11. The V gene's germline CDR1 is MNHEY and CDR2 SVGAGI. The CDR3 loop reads CASLPTTGYETQYF. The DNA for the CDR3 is TGTGCCAGCTTACCGACGACAGGGTACGAGACCCAGTACTTC.

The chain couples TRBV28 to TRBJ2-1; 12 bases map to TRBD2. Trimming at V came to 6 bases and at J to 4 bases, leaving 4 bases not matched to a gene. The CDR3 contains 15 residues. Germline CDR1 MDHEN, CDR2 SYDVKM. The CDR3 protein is CASSPGLAGYNEQFF. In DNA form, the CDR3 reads TGTGCCAGCAGCCCCGGACTAGCGGGATACAATGAGCAGTTCTTC.

CDR3 sequence: CASSLGGSGSPLHF. The CDR3 DNA is TGTGCCAGTAGTCTGGGGGGTTCGGGTTCACCCCTCCACTTT. The rearrangement uses TRBV19 and TRBJ1-6; D is possibly TRBD1 (5 bases). Germline loops: CDR1 LNHDA, CDR2 SQIVND (reference sequence). The CDR3 spans 14 residues. V was trimmed by 5 bases and J by 9 bases, leaving 14 bases between them.

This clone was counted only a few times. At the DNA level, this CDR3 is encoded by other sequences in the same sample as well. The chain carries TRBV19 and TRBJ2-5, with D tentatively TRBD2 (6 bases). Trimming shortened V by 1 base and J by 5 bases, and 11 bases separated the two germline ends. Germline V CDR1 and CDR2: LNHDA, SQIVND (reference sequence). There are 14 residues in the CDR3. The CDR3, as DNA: TGTGCCAGTAGTATAGCGGGAGCCGGGGAGACCCAGTACTTC. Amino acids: CASSIAGAGETQYF. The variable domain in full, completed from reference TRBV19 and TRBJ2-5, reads DGGITQSPKYLFRKEGQNVTLSCEQNLNHDAMYWYRQDPGQGLRLIYYSQIVNDFQKGDIAEGYSVSREKKESFPLTVTSAQKNPTAFYLCASSIAGAGETQYFGPGTRLLVL.

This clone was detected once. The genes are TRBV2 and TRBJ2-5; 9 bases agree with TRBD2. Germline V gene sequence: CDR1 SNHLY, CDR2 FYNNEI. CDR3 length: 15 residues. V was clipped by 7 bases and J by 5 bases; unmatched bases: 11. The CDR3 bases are TGTGCCAGCAAGATTAGCGGGAGCGGAGGGGAGACCCAGTACTTC. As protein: CASKISGSGGETQYF.

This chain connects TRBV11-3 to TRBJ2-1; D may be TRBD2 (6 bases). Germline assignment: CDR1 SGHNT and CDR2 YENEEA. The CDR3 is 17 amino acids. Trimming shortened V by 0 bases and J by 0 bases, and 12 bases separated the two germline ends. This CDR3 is CASSLEAGISSYNEQFF. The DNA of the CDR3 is TGTGCCAGCAGCTTAGAGGCGGGGATCAGCTCCTACAATGAGCAGTTCTTC.

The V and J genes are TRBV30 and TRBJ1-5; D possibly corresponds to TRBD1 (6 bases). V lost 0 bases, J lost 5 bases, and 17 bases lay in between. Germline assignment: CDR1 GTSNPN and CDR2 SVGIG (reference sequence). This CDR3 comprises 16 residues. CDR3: CAWSVQGAKSDQPQHF. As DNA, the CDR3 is TGTGCCTGGAGTGTACAGGGCGCAAAGTCCGATCAGCCCCAGCATTTT.

CDR3 nucleotides: TGTGCCATCTCCCCCGGACTAGGTACAGATACGCAGTATTTT. Its protein product is CAISPGLGTDTQYF. The J gene is TRBJ2-3, the V gene TRBV10-3; 7 positions match TRBD2. The CDR3 contains 14 residues. V gave up 8 bases and J gave up 3 bases; unmatched junction bases: 8. The germline CDR1 and CDR2 sequences are ENHRY and SYGVKD.

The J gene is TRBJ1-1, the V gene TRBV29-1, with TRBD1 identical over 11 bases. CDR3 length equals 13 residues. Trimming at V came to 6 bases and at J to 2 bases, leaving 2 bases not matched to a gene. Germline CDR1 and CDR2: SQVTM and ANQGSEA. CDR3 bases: TGCAGCGTCCGGACAGGGGGCAACACTGAAGCTTTCTTT. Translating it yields CSVRTGGNTEAFF. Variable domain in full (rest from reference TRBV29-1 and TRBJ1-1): SAVISQKPSRDICQRGTSLTIQCQVDSQVTMMFWYRQQPGQSLTLIATANQGSEATYESGFVIDKFPISRPNLTFSTLTVSNMSPEDSSIYLCSVRTGGNTEAFFGQGTRLTVV.

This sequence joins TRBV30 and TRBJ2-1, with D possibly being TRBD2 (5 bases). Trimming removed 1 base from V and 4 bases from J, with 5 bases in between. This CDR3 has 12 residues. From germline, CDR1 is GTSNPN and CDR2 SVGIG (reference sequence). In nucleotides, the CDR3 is TGTGCCTGGAGTGGACTATACAATGAGCAGTTCTTC. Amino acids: CAWSGLYNEQFF.

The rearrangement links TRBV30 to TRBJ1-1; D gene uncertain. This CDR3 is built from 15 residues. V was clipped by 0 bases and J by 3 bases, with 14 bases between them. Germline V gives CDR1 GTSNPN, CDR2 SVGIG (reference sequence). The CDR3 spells CAWSVGSLLDTEAFF. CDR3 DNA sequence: TGTGCCTGGAGTGTTGGGAGCCTCCTGGACACTGAAGCTTTCTTT.

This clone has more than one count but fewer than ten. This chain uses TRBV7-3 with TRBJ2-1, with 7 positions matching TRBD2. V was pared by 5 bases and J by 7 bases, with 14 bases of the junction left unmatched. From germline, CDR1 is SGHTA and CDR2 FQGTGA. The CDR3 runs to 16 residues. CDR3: CASSPSLAPMGNEQFF. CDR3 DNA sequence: TGTGCCAGCAGCCCCTCACTAGCGCCAATGGGGAATGAGCAGTTCTTC.